The present T cell receptor (beta chain) was sequenced within a study of identical twins. The CDR3 covers 17 residues. V gave up 5 bases and J gave up 0 bases, with 20 bases separating them. Germline V gives CDR1 SQVTM, CDR2 ANQGSEA. From the 5' RACE reads, TCRdb called clonotypes with MiXCR, one entry per CDR3 protein. This table holds about 520,000 distinct CDR3 sequences, less than 25% found once. These data were also reused for a study on T cells expressing NK-cell markers.

The V gene is TRBV29-1, the J gene TRBJ2-1; perhaps TRBD2 as D (5 bases). What was sequenced was CD4+ T cells sorted from blood. This TCR derives from a woman between 18 and 30 years old in good health. Here the CDR3 reads CSVLGLRGTSSYNEQFF. For the CDR3, the DNA is TGCAGCGTTTTGGGGTTACGGGGAACGAGCTCCTACAATGAGCAGTTCTTC.